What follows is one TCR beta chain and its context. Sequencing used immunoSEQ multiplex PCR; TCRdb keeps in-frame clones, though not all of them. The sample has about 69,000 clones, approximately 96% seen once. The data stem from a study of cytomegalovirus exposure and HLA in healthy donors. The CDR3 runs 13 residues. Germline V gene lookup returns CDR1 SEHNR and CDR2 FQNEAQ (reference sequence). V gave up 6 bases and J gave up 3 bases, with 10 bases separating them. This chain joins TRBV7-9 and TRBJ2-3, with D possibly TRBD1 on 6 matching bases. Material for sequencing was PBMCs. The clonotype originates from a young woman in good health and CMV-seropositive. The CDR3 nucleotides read TGTGCCAGCAGGCATACAGGGACAGATACGCAGTATTTT. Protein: CASRHTGTDTQYF.